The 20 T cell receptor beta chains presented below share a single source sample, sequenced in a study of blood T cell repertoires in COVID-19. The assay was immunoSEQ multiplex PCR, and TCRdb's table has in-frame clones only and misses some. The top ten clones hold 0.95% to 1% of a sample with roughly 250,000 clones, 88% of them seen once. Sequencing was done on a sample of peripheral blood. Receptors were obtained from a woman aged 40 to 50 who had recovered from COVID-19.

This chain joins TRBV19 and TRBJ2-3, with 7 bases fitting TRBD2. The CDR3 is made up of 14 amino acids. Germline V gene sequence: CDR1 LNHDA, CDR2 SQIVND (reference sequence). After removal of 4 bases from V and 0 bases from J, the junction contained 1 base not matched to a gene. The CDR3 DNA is TGTGCCAGTAGTACTAGCGGAAGCACAGATACGCAGTATTTT. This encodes CASSTSGSTDTQYF.

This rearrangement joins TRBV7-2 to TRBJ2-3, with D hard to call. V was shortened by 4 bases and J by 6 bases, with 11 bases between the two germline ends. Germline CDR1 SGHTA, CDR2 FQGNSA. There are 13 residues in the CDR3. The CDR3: CASSSPNGDTQYF. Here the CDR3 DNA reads TGTGCCAGCAGCTCCCCCAACGGGGATACGCAGTATTTT.

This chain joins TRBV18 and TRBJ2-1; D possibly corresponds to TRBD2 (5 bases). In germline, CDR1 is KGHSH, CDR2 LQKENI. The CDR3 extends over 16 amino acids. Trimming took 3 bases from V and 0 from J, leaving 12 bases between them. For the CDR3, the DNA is TGTGCCAGCTCACCGTGGACTCACAGCTCCTACAATGAGCAGTTCTTC. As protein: CASSPWTHSSYNEQFF.

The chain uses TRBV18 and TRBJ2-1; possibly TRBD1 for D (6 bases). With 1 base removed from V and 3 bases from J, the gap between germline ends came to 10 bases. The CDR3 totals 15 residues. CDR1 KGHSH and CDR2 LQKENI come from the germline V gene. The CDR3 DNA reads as TGTGCCAGCTCACCACAACAGGGTTTCTACAATGAGCAGTTCTTC. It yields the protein CASSPQQGFYNEQFF.

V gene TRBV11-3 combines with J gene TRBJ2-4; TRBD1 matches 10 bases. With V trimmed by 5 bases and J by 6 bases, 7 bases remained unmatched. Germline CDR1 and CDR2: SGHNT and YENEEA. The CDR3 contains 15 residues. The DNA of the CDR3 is TGTGCCAGCAGCCCAGTGGGACAGGGGAGAAACATTCAGTACTTC. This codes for CASSPVGQGRNIQYF.

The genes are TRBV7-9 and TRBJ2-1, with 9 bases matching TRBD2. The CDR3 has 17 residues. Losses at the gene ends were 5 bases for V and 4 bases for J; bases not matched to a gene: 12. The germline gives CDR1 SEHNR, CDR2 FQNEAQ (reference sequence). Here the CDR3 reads CASSPKGGGDSYNEQFF. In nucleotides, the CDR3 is TGTGCCAGCAGCCCCAAGGGCGGGGGGGACTCTTACAATGAGCAGTTCTTC. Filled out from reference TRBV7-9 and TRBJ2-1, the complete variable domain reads DTGVSQNPRHKITKRGQNVTFRCDPISEHNRLYWYRQTLGQGPEFLTYFQNEAQLEKSRLLSDRFSAERPKGSFSTLEIQRTEQGDSAMYLCASSPKGGGDSYNEQFFGPGTRLTVL.

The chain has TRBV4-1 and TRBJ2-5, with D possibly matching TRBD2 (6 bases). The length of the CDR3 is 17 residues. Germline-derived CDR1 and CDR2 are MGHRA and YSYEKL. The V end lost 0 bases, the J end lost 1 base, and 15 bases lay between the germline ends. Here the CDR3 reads CASSQDPRGAFQETQYF. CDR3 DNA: TGCGCCAGCAGCCAAGATCCTCGCGGGGCCTTCCAAGAGACCCAGTACTTC.

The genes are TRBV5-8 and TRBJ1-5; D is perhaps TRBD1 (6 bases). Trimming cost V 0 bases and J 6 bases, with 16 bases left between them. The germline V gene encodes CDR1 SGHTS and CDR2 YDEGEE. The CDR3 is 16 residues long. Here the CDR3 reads CASSLEVGGLVQPQHF. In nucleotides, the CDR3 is TGTGCCAGCAGCTTGGAGGTGGGGGGGCTGGTTCAGCCCCAGCATTTT.

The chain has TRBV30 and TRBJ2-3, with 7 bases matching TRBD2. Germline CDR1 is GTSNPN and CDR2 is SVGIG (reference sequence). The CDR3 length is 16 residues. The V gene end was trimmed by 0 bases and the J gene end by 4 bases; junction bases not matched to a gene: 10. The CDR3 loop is CAWSVRRRSGADTQYF. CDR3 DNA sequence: TGTGCCTGGAGTGTACGACGGCGGAGCGGGGCAGATACGCAGTATTTT.

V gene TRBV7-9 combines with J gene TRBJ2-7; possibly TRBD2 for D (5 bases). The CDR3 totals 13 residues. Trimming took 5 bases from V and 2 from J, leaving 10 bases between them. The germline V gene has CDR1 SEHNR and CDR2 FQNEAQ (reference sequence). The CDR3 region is CASSPPGTYEQYF. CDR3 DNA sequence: TGTGCCAGCAGCCCCCCGGGGACCTACGAGCAGTACTTC.

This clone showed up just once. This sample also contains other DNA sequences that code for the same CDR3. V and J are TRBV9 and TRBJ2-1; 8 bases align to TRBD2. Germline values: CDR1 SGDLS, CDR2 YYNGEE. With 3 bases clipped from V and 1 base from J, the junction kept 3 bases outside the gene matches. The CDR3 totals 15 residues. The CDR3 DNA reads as TGTGCCAGCAGCGCAAGCGGGAGTTCCTACAATGAGCAGTTCTTC. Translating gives CASSASGSSYNEQFF.

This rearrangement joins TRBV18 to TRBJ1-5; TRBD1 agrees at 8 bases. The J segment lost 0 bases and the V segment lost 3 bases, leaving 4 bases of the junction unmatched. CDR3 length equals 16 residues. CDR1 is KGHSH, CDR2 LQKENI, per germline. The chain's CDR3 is CASSPGQGLSNQPQHF. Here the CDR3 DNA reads TGTGCCAGCTCACCCGGACAGGGACTTAGCAATCAGCCCCAGCATTTT.

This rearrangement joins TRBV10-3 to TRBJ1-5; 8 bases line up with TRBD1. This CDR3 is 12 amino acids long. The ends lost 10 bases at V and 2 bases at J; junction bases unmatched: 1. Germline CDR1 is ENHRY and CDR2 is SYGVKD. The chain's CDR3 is CATQGGNQPQHF. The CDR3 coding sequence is TGTGCCACACAGGGGGGCAATCAGCCCCAGCATTTT.

CDR3 loop: CASSPRGTMGEGYTF. The CDR3 bases are TGTGCCAGCAGCCCGAGGGGGACCATGGGGGAGGGCTACACCTTC. The chain carries TRBV9 and TRBJ1-2; a weak D match, TRBD1 (6 bases). This CDR3 has 15 amino acids. CDR1 SGDLS and CDR2 YYNGEE come from the germline V gene. The ends were cut back, 4 bases at V and 8 bases at J, with 21 bases in the middle.

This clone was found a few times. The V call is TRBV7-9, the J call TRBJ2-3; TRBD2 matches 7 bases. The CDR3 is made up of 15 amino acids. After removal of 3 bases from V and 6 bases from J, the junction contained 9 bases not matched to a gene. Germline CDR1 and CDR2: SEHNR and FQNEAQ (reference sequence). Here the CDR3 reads CASSLDRTSADTQYF. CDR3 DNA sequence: TGTGCCAGCAGCTTGGACCGGACTAGTGCGGATACGCAGTATTTT.

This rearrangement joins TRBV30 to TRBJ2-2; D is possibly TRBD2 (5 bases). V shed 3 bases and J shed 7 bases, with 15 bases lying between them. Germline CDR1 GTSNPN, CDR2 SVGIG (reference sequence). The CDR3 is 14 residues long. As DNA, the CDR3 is TGTGCCTGGAGCGCCCGCCGGGCGGGCGGGGAGCTGTTTTTT. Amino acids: CAWSARRAGGELFF.

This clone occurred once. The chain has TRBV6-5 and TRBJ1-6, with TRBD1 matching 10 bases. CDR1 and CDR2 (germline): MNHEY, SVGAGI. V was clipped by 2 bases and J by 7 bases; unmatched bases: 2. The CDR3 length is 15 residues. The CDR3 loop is CASSYGGQGNSPLHF. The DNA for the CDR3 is TGTGCCAGCAGTTACGGGGGACAGGGGAATTCACCCCTCCACTTT.

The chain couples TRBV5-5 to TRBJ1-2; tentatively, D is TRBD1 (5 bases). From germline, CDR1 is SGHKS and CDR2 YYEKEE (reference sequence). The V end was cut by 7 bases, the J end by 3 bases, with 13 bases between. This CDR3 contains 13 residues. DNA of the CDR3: TGTGCCAGCCCCGGGGGTACCGACTATGGCTACACCTTC. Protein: CASPGGTDYGYTF.

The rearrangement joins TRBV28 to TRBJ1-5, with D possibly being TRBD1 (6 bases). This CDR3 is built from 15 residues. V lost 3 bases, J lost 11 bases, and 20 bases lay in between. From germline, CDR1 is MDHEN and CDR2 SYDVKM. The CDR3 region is CASSLGSPRGSAQHF. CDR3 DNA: TGTGCCAGCAGTTTGGGCAGCCCGAGGGGGTCGGCCCAGCATTTT.

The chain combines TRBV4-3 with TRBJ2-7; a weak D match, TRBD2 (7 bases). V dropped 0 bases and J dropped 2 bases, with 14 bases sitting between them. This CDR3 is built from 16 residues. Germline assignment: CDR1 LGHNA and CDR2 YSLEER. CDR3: CASSQEAGAGAYEQYV. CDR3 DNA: TGCGCCAGCAGCCAAGAGGCGGGGGCTGGCGCCTACGAGCAGTACGTC.